The 5 T cell receptor beta chains below were found in one sample sequenced in a study of blood T cell repertoires in COVID-19. The assay was immunoSEQ multiplex PCR, and TCRdb's table has in-frame clones only and misses some. Of 400,000 to 450,000 clones in the sample, 70% to 90% are singletons; the top ten hold almost 1.5%. Sequencing was carried out using peripheral blood. The receptor set was obtained from a woman in her twenties or thirties with active or convalescent COVID-19.

The chain links TRBV7-8 to TRBJ2-7; 7 nucleotides line up with TRBD1. The V gene's germline CDR1 is SGHVS and CDR2 FQNEAQ. The CDR3 runs 16 residues. Trimming cost V 5 bases and J 2 bases; bases outside gene matches: 12. The CDR3: CASSPRRQGGPYEQYF. CDR3 bases: TGTGCCAGCAGCCCAAGGAGACAGGGTGGGCCCTACGAGCAGTACTTC.

The chain couples TRBV5-6 to TRBJ2-7; tentative D call: TRBD2 (5 bases). Per germline, CDR1 SGHDT and CDR2 YYEEEE. The CDR3 spans 16 residues. The V end was cut by 0 bases, the J end by 1 base, with 14 bases between. The CDR3 coding sequence is TGTGCCAGCAGCTTGGTCGGGGAAATCCAGTCCTACGAGCAGTACTTC. Translating gives CASSLVGEIQSYEQYF.

The rearrangement joins TRBV6-1 to TRBJ2-1, with 11 bases that match TRBD2. This CDR3 spans 15 amino acids. In germline, CDR1 is MNHNS, CDR2 SASEGT. The J segment lost 6 bases and the V segment lost 2 bases, leaving 3 bases of the junction unmatched. CDR3 in amino acids: CASSELAGGPNEQFF. The CDR3 coding sequence is TGTGCCAGCAGTGAACTAGCGGGAGGCCCCAATGAGCAGTTCTTC.

The chain recombines TRBV6-1 with TRBJ2-7, with a possible D match to TRBD2 (6 bases). The germline gives CDR1 MNHNS, CDR2 SASEGT. The ends were cut back, 2 bases at V and 7 bases at J, with 18 bases in the middle. The CDR3 consists of 15 residues. This CDR3 reads CASSERGSGRGEQYF. The CDR3 nucleotides are TGTGCCAGCAGTGAACGGGGGAGCGGCCGGGGGGAGCAGTACTTC.

The chain combines TRBV11-2 with TRBJ1-1, with D unresolved. The CDR3 covers 14 residues. V lost 2 bases and J lost 2, with 9 bases in between. Germline V gene data show CDR1 as SGHAT and CDR2 as FQNNGV. The CDR3 protein is CASSLQLANTEAFF. The CDR3, as DNA: TGTGCCAGCAGCTTACAACTTGCCAACACTGAAGCTTTCTTT.